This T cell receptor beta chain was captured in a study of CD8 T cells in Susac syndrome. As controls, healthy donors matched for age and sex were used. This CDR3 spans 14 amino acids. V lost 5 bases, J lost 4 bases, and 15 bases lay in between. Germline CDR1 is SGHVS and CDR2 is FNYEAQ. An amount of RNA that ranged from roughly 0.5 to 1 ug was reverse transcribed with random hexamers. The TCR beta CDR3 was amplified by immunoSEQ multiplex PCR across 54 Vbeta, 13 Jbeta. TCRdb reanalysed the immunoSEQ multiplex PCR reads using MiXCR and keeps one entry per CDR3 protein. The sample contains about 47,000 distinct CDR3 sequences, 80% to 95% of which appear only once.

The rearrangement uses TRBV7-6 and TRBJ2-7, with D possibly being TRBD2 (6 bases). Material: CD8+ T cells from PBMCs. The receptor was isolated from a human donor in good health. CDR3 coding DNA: TGTGCCAGCAGCCAGTCTGGCGGGATTTACGAGCAGTACTTC. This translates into CASSQSGGIYEQYF.